These T cell receptor beta chains were read from a single sample in a study of shared clonotypes between healthy human individuals. Data came from immunoSEQ multiplex PCR; TCRdb stores just in-frame clones and leaves some out. The data contain some 2 million clones, just under 95% of them seen just once; the ten biggest clones take up 1% to 1.3%. The specimen was naive CD8+ T cells sorted from blood. The receptor source for this set is a man aged 18-30 years in good health. The CDR3 runs from the conserved cysteine through the conserved F or W.

v_call: TRBV4-1
cdr3_aa: CASSQDGPSGGFGDTQYF

v_call: TRBV7-8
cdr3_aa: CASSTGLAGTTMQQFF

v_call: TRBV2
cdr3_aa: CASSEIGGPNTGELFF

v_call: TRBV4-1
cdr3_aa: CASSHKVASEAFF

v_call: TRBV29-1
cdr3_aa: CSVPGQSNTEAFF

v_call: TRBV10-3
cdr3_aa: CAISELVAGIYEQYF

v_call: TRBV28
cdr3_aa: CASSLLGREGIYNEQFF

v_call: TRBV7-9
cdr3_aa: CASSSDPSREKLFF

v_call: TRBV6-6
cdr3_aa: CASEGGELFF

v_call: TRBV4-1
cdr3_aa: CASSQEGPYTGEQYF

v_call: TRBV27
cdr3_aa: CASSPPTDTTGELFF

v_call: TRBV29-1
cdr3_aa: CSVGLSTEAFF

v_call: TRBV6-5
cdr3_aa: CASSYGTGGASLHF